These 19 T cell receptor beta chains share one sample of origin, sequenced in a study of T cells after posttransplantation cyclophosphamide. A marrow graft followed busulfan-fludarabine conditioning, with cyclophosphamide on days +3 and +4. TCRdb's table, derived via immunoSEQ multiplex PCR, lists solely in-frame clones and lacks some. The sample yields tens of thousands of clones, 90% seen once. Sample: PBMCs, taken about 62 days after allogeneic stem cell transplant with posttransplant cyclophosphamide. These receptors all come from a male patient between 55 and 70 years old who received an allogeneic stem cell transplant from a related donor and was CMV-positive. The graft donor may have given rise to some T cells.

The genes are TRBV5-1 and TRBJ2-3; TRBD2 aligns across 8 bases. Germline-derived CDR1 and CDR2 are SGHRS and YFSETQ. The length of the CDR3 is 13 residues. J gave up 6 bases and V 6 bases, and 6 bases lay outside the gene matches. CDR3 coding DNA: TGCGCCAGCAAGACCGGGGGGGGTGATACGCAGTATTTT. Translating gives CASKTGGGDTQYF.

The genes are TRBV29-1 and TRBJ2-1; D might be TRBD1 (6 bases). Germline CDR1 reads SQVTM; CDR2 reads ANQGSEA. V gave up 7 bases and J gave up 4 bases, with 20 bases separating them. The CDR3 length is 15 residues. CDR3 residues: CSGILGTQSYNEQFF. The CDR3 bases are TGCAGCGGCATATTGGGGACACAATCATACAATGAGCAGTTCTTC.

This chain uses TRBV4-1 with TRBJ1-1; 9 positions match TRBD1. Germline trimming cut 4 bases from V and 1 base from J; bases unmatched to any gene: 7. This CDR3 contains 16 residues. CDR1 and CDR2 (germline): MGHRA, YSYEKL. In nucleotides, the CDR3 is TGCGCCAGCAGCCCGGGACAGGGAAAGAAGAACACTGAAGCTTTCTTT. Translated, it gives CASSPGQGKKNTEAFF.

This chain connects TRBV19 to TRBJ1-2, with D maybe TRBD1 (5 bases). CDR1 LNHDA and CDR2 SQIVND come from the germline V gene (reference sequence). There are 11 residues in the CDR3. V lost 6 bases and J 10 bases, leaving 12 bases between the germline ends. The CDR3 is CASRRQSNYTF. In DNA form, the CDR3 reads TGTGCCAGTAGAAGACAGTCAAACTACACCTTC.

The chain recombines TRBV6-5 with TRBJ2-1; D perhaps matches TRBD2 (6 bases). This CDR3 is built from 12 residues. Per the germline V gene, CDR1 is MNHEY and CDR2 is SVGAGI. Trimming removed 5 bases from V and 13 bases from J, with 15 bases in between. Written as DNA, the CDR3 is TGTGCCAGCAGTAAGCCGGGGGTACGTCAGTTCTTC. This translates into CASSKPGVRQFF.

The CDR3 sequence: CASSRGQPGAYEQYV. The CDR3 region has the DNA TGTGCCAGCAGCCGAGGACAACCGGGAGCCTACGAGCAGTACGTC. The chain employs TRBV7-9 and TRBJ2-7; possibly TRBD2 for D (6 bases). Trimming removed 5 bases from V and 2 bases from J, with 16 bases in between. The germline CDR1 and CDR2 sequences are SEHNR and FQNEAQ (reference sequence). The CDR3 runs to 15 residues.

This chain joins TRBV6-1 and TRBJ2-5; 9 bases align to TRBD2. The CDR3 has 15 amino acids. Germline CDR1 is MNHNS and CDR2 is SASEGT. With 1 base clipped from V and 2 bases from J, the junction kept 2 bases outside the gene matches. The CDR3 DNA reads as TGTGCCAGCAGTGAAGAGGCGGGGGGGCAAGAGACCCAGTACTTC. It yields the protein CASSEEAGGQETQYF.

The rearrangement joins TRBV9 to TRBJ2-3, with TRBD2 identical over 10 bases. The CDR3 covers 18 residues. The germline V gene encodes CDR1 SGDLS and CDR2 YYNGEE. Unmatched junction bases numbered 11, after V lost 4 bases and J lost 0 bases. CDR3 region: CASSPRASGGPSTDTQYF. DNA of the CDR3: TGTGCCAGCAGCCCCCGGGCTAGCGGGGGCCCTAGCACAGATACGCAGTATTTT.

The V call is TRBV5-1, the J call TRBJ2-7; tentatively, D is TRBD1 (5 bases). This CDR3 has 14 residues. Germline V gene sequence: CDR1 SGHRS, CDR2 YFSETQ. The V end lost 7 bases, the J end lost 4 bases, and 18 bases lay between the germline ends. In DNA, the CDR3 is TGCGCCAGCCGCCGTCCAGGGTCTATTTACGAGCAGTACTTC. Protein product: CASRRPGSIYEQYF.

The gene calls are TRBV28 and TRBJ1-4; a weak D match, TRBD1 (6 bases). CDR1 and CDR2 from the germline V gene are MDHEN and SYDVKM. The CDR3 is made up of 14 amino acids. V lost 5 bases and J 3 bases, leaving 10 bases between the germline ends. The CDR3 nucleotides read TGTGCCAGCAGTCAAGGGGGTGCTAATGAAAAACTGTTTTTT. Its translation: CASSQGGANEKLFF.

The chain combines TRBV6-5 with TRBJ1-2; the D gene is possibly TRBD1 (5 bases). Germline CDR1 reads MNHEY; CDR2 reads SVGAGI. This CDR3 spans 14 amino acids. With 1 base removed from V and 7 bases from J, the gap between germline ends came to 13 bases. CDR3 sequence reads: CASSYYGREGGYTF. The CDR3, as DNA: TGTGCCAGCAGTTACTACGGCAGGGAGGGTGGCTACACCTTC.

The gene calls are TRBV6-1 and TRBJ2-3, with D possibly TRBD1 on 6 matching bases. The V and J ends lost 6 bases and 3 bases respectively, with 13 bases between them. The CDR3 is made up of 14 amino acids. The germline V gene encodes CDR1 MNHNS and CDR2 SASEGT. CDR3 sequence: CASRAAGQTDTQYF. DNA of the CDR3: TGTGCCAGCAGGGCCGCTGGACAGACAGATACGCAGTATTTT.

V gene TRBV14 combines with J gene TRBJ1-3; no firm D call. V was trimmed by 8 bases and J by 1 base, leaving 6 bases between them. CDR3 size: 12 residues. CDR1 and CDR2 from the germline V gene are SGHDN and FVKESK. CDR3 nucleotide sequence: TGTGCCAGCTCCCCATCTGGAAACACCATATATTTT. Protein sequence: CASSPSGNTIYF.

The chain couples TRBV25-1 to TRBJ1-3, with 8 bases fitting TRBD1. The germline CDR1 and CDR2 sequences are MGHDK and SYGVNS. The CDR3 length is 14 residues. V lost 3 bases and J lost 8; bases outside the gene matches: 6. Here the CDR3 reads CASSEGPGGHTIYF. The CDR3 DNA reads as TGTGCCAGCAGTGAGGGTCCAGGGGGCCACACCATATATTTT.

The chain has TRBV14 and TRBJ1-3; unclear D gene. Germline assignment: CDR1 SGHDN and CDR2 FVKESK. V shed 4 bases and J shed 4 bases, with 11 bases lying between them. This CDR3 contains 14 residues. CDR3 in DNA: TGTGCCAGCAGCCCGTTTCCCGGGGGAAACACCATATATTTT. Residues: CASSPFPGGNTIYF.

V and J are TRBV12-5 and TRBJ2-1; 7 nucleotides match TRBD1. Germline V lookup: CDR1 LGHNT, CDR2 FRNRAP. Trimming took 3 bases from V and 6 from J; bases not matched to a gene: 8. The CDR3 covers 15 residues. As DNA, the CDR3 is TGTGCTAGTGGTTTCCGGGACAGTGCGAGCAATGAGCAGTTCTTC. This sequence encodes CASGFRDSASNEQFF.

This chain connects TRBV19 to TRBJ1-6; D ambiguous. Germline assignment: CDR1 LNHDA and CDR2 SQIVND (reference sequence). The CDR3 extends over 13 amino acids. V was clipped by 2 bases and J by 7 bases, with 6 bases between them. The CDR3 DNA is TGTGCCAGTAGTATACTCGAGAATTCACCCCTCCACTTT. Protein sequence: CASSILENSPLHF.

This chain links TRBV18 with TRBJ1-1; no reliable D call. Germline CDR1 and CDR2: KGHSH and LQKENI. Trimming left V 2 bases short and J 0 bases short, with 10 bases between. The CDR3 totals 15 residues. CDR3 sequence reads: CASSPVIGVNTEAFF. CDR3 DNA: TGTGCCAGCTCACCAGTCATCGGGGTGAACACTGAAGCTTTCTTT.

The chain combines TRBV2 with TRBJ1-6; 8 bases are a match to TRBD1. Germline-derived CDR1 and CDR2 are SNHLY and FYNNEI. V lost 2 bases and J lost 9; bases outside the gene matches: 6. This CDR3 comprises 15 residues. The CDR3 spells CASSERTGQGSPLHF. CDR3 sequence (DNA): TGTGCCAGCAGTGAACGGACAGGACAGGGTTCACCCCTCCACTTT.